The rows below give T cell receptor beta chains drawn from one sample of a study of CXCR3-negative and CXCR3-positive naive CD8 T cells. TCRdb re-called the 5' RACE reads; one entry per CDR3 protein, DNA not given. The sample table includes 75,000 to 100,000 distinct CDR3 sequences. What was sequenced was naive CXCR3+ CD8+ T cells from blood. These receptors came from a human donor in good health. Some clones in this sample may be carry-over from other donors' samples. Each CDR3 is given with its conserved first and last residue. Fields, in order: J gene, V gene, CDR3 protein.

j_gene: TRBJ2-1
v_gene: TRBV20-1
CDR3aa: CSARGFLAGVDEQFF

j_gene: TRBJ2-3
v_gene: TRBV4-1
CDR3aa: CASSHTDVGSTDTQYF

j_gene: TRBJ2-7
v_gene: TRBV7-7
CDR3aa: CASSSGTGSYEQYF

j_gene: TRBJ2-7
v_gene: TRBV29-1
CDR3aa: CSVEDLREGNEQYF

j_gene: TRBJ2-3
v_gene: TRBV28
CDR3aa: CASRDDYTDTQYF

j_gene: TRBJ2-6
v_gene: TRBV20-1
CDR3aa: CSAAQAYSSSGANVLTF

j_gene: TRBJ2-1
v_gene: TRBV27
CDR3aa: CASSLAGGTHKRNNEQFF

j_gene: TRBJ2-7
v_gene: TRBV6-2/TRBV6-3
CDR3aa: CASSYGTYEQYF

j_gene: TRBJ2-3
v_gene: TRBV7-9
CDR3aa: CASSFPHRQGTDTQYF

j_gene: TRBJ2-1
v_gene: TRBV6-4
CDR3aa: CASSAGTTDYNEQFF

j_gene: TRBJ1-2
v_gene: TRBV12-3/TRBV12-4
CDR3aa: CASSLSGQGNYGYTF

j_gene: TRBJ2-3
v_gene: TRBV25-1
CDR3aa: CASSERGPHTDTQYF

j_gene: TRBJ1-1
v_gene: TRBV3-1
CDR3aa: CASSLPSSPPEAFF

j_gene: TRBJ2-1
v_gene: TRBV27
CDR3aa: CASGIALNEQFF